Given below is one T cell receptor (beta chain) in context. The antigen this receptor binds is unknown. The sample holds no much larger clone one base away, and base qualities are not on file. Systemically healthy Caucasian individuals from Russia, some 36 in total and aged roughly 6 to 95 years, were included as donors. Each donor gave 8 to 10 milliliters of peripheral blood, drawn into EDTA-treated Vacutainer tubes. PBMCs were isolated by Ficoll-Paque density-gradient centrifugation, with at least 7 million obtained per sample. Trizol reagent was used to extract total RNA from the PBMCs, yielding at least 6 micrograms per sample. For every donor, flow cytometry on a PBMC aliquot measured the percentage of naive CD45RAhigh/CD27high T cells. This specimen belongs to a study of blood T cells in healthy people across ages (dated by TCRdb to about 2015). About the study as a whole: In model experiments, template switching captured roughly one uniquely barcoded TCR beta cDNA molecule for every two T cells. The study measured age-related changes in TCR beta repertoire diversity using deep sequencing normalized with unique cDNA molecular identifiers. Four age groups were formed from the donors: young (average roughly 15 years), middle-aged (more than 35), aged (under 70) and long-lived (less than 85). To avoid experimental bias, donors of different ages were spread randomly across the sequencing lanes. Two additional independent replicas of 1 million unique cDNA reads from the same blood draw were analyzed for two donors (one aged 18 to 29 and one aged 80 or older).

What the research found in general, with its limitations: Observed TCR beta diversity per million T cells fell roughly linearly with age, and a significant reduction was already apparent by age about 43. Estimates of total diversity based on one million sequenced T cells were considered lower bounds and underestimates. Because donor CMV infection status was unknown, age-related changes in expanded clonotypes were potentially confounded. Compared with the aged group, the long-lived group had more naive CD4+ T cells, fewer expanded clones and increased TCR diversity, suggesting age selection. Observed TCR beta diversity correlated strongly with the percentage of naive T cells measured by flow cytometry. Because profiling used bulk unsorted PBMCs, naive and antigen-experienced compartments could not be compared conclusively.

Receptor libraries were prepared by 5' RACE. The reads were generated on an Illumina HiSeq 2500. A second about 7 to 12 cycle PCR used a sample-barcoded 5' primer and a J-beta primer mix. A unique molecular identifier was introduced onto each TCR beta cDNA molecule by a template-switch 5' adaptor carrying 12 random nucleotides. Each sample yielded at least 3 million CDR3-containing paired-end reads. All of the RNA was converted into first-strand cDNA using the Mint cDNA synthesis kit, with a TRBC-specific oligonucleotide serving as the primer. All cDNA was treated with uracil-DNA glycosylase and then went through a first 18-cycle PCR with the universal primers M1SS and BC2_uni_R. In the original analysis: Each sample was normalized by randomly selecting 1 million high-quality reads, each carrying a distinct molecular identifier. Reads with shared molecular identifiers were discarded instead of being binned into consensus sequences. MiTCR, set to a Q25 quality threshold and the strictest error-elimination algorithm, was used for CDR3 identification, clonotype clustering and error correction. A nonparametric unseen species model with Euler transformation was used to estimate a lower bound on total TCR beta diversity. TCRdb itself trimmed the public reads at Q25 with fastp, ran MiXCR and retained productive beta chains. CDR3 protein sequences are deduplicated, and each keeps its most common genes and DNA. None of the V and J calls come from the authors' own analysis; TCRdb made them. The sample data list about 400,000 distinct CDR3 sequences, and roughly half of these were observed just once. Under 65% of the sample is taken by the ten largest.

The receptor was derived from a man in his 60s in good health. The specimen was blood.

CDR3 region: CASTNPGFADTQYF. The DNA sequence follows: TGTGCCAGTACAAATCCGGGGTTTGCAGATACGCAGTATTTT. The chain uses TRBV6-5 and TRBJ2-3, and perhaps TRBD2 as D gene, on 5 matching bases. CDR3 length: 14 amino acids, cysteine to phenylalanine. CDR3 DNA only is kept here, 42 bases in frame from base 1. V was cut back by 9 bases and J by 4 bases, leaving a gap of 17 bases between them. CDR1 MNHEY and CDR2 SVGAGI are derived from the germline V gene.